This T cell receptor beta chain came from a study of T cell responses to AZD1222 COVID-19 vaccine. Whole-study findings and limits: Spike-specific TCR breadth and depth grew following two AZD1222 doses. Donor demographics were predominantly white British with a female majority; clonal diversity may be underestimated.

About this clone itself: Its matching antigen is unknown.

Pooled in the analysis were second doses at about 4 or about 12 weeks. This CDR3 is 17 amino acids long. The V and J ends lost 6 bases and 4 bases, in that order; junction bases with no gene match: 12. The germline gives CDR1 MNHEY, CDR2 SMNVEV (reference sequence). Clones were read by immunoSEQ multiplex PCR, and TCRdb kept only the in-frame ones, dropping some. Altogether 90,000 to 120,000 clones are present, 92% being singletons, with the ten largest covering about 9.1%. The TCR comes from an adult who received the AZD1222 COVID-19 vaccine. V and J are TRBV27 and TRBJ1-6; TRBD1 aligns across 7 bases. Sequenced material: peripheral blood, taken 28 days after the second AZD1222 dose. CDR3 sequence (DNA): TGTGCCAGCAGCTCCGCCTTTCCGGGACAGTATAATTCACCCCTCCACTTT. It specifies CASSSAFPGQYNSPLHF.